This T cell receptor beta chain was sequenced in a study of T cell responses to AZD1222 COVID-19 vaccine. The CDR3 loop spans 13 amino acids. The germline V gene encodes CDR1 MNHEY and CDR2 SVGAGI. Deletions cut 2 bases from V and 8 bases from J, with 12 bases between. Clones were read by immunoSEQ multiplex PCR, and TCRdb kept only the in-frame ones, dropping some. The sample lists about 180,000 clones; 70% to 90% were seen once. The origin of this receptor is an adult in good health. Sequencing was performed on peripheral blood, taken on day 0 of AZD1222 vaccination. The chain combines TRBV6-5 with TRBJ1-1; TRBD1 might be the D (5 bases). The CDR3, as DNA: TGTGCCAGCAGTTACCCAGGGACTTTCGAAGCTTTCTTT. Protein sequence: CASSYPGTFEAFF.